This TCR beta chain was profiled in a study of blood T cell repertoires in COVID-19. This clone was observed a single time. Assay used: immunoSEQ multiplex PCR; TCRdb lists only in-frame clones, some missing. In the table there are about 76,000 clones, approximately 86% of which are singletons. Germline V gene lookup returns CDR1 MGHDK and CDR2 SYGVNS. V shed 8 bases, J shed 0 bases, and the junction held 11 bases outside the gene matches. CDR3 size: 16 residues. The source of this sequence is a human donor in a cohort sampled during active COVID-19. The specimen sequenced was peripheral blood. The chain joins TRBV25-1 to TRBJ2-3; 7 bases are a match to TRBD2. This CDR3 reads CASALFSGVSTDTQYF. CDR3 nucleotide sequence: TGTGCCAGCGCATTGTTCAGCGGGGTAAGCACAGATACGCAGTATTTT.